The rows below give T cell receptor beta chains drawn from one sample of a study of Ad26.COV2.S vaccination and SARS-CoV-2 variants. Assay used: immunoSEQ multiplex PCR; TCRdb lists only in-frame clones, some missing. This sample has 300,000 to 400,000 clones; 85% to 90% occur once, and the top ten carry 1.5% to 2%. The sample in question was peripheral blood, obtained in a trial of Ad26.COV2.S vaccine versus placebo. The receptor set was obtained from a person aged 18-65 years who received the Ad26.COV2.S COVID-19 vaccine or a placebo. The CDR3 runs from the conserved cysteine through the conserved F or W. Fields, in order: clone size, D gene, J gene, V gene, CDR3 DNA, CDR3 protein. D genes are given only for firm matches. The size entry is marked missing in some rows and otherwise reads once, few, many or a size class.

- - TRBJ2-7 TRBV6-5 TGTGCCAGCAGTTGGCATATAAACACCCCCTACGAGCAGTACTTC CASSWHINTPYEQYF
- - TRBJ2-5 TRBV5-4 TGTGCCAGCAGCATGGATGGCTTTGCCAAAGAGACCCAGTACTTC CASSMDGFAKETQYF
- - TRBJ1-2 TRBV19 TGTGCCAGTAGTAATCGAAGCTATGGCTACACCTTC CASSNRSYGYTF
once - TRBJ1-2 TRBV4-2 TGTGCCAGCAGCCAAGATGACCGGGACTATGGCTACACCTTC CASSQDDRDYGYTF
- TRBD1 TRBJ1-1 TRBV5-1 TGCGCCAGCAGCTGGAACCCCGGGACAGGGGGCTCTGAAGCTTTCTTT CASSWNPGTGGSEAFF
few TRBD2 TRBJ2-7 TRBV5-6 TGTGCCAGCAGCTCCCGGATGTGGGGGAGGGCCTACGAGCAGTACTTC CASSSRMWGRAYEQYF
once TRBD1 TRBJ2-1 TRBV15 TGTGCCACCAGCAGAGAAGGGGTCAGGGGGAATGAGCAGTTCTTC CATSREGVRGNEQFF
- - TRBJ2-7 TRBV30 TGTGCCTGGAGGGGACCAGTTCAATCCAACGAGCAGTACTTC CAWRGPVQSNEQYF
- - TRBJ1-2 TRBV5-1 TGCGCCAGCAGCTTCGGGGATCTCGACTATGGCTACACCTTC CASSFGDLDYGYTF
- - TRBJ1-1 TRBV6-5 TGTGCCAGCAGTTACGGGGGAAGTGGCACTGAAGCTTTCTTT CASSYGGSGTEAFF
- - TRBJ1-2 TRBV29-1 TGCAGCGTCTCCGGGGCCGGAGCTAACTATGGCTACACCTTC CSVSGAGANYGYTF
- - TRBJ2-5 TRBV2 TGTGCCAGCAGCCCCACCGGGTTACAAGAGACCCAGTACTTC CASSPTGLQETQYF
- TRBD1 TRBJ1-5 TRBV19 TGTGCCAGTAGTTTTCCGGGACAGGGTAGGGGCAATCAGCCCCAGCATTTT CASSFPGQGRGNQPQHF
- TRBD1 TRBJ2-7 TRBV5-1 TGCGCCAGCAGCTTTGACAGGGCCTCCTACGAGCAGTACTTC CASSFDRASYEQYF
- - TRBJ1-2 TRBV10-3 TGTGCCATCACCCCCGGCCCCAGGGCCAACTATGGCTACACCTTC CAITPGPRANYGYTF
- - TRBJ2-2 TRBV1 TGCACCAGCAGCCAAGATTGCCGACCGGGACTAGCGGGGGACAATAACACCGGGGAGCTGTTTTTT CTSSQDCRPGLAGDNNTGELFF
- - TRBJ1-1 TRBV4-1 TGCGCCCGCAGCCGCCTTGGGGGGCGGGTATCGGACACTGAAGCTTTCTTT CARSRLGGRVSDTEAFF
once TRBD1 TRBJ1-2 TRBV9 TGTGCCAGCAGCCAAGGGACAGGGCTTGGCTATGGCTACACCTTC CASSQGTGLGYGYTF
- - TRBJ2-7 TRBV30 TGTGCCTGGAGTGTACTCGAGGGAGGGGGGTGGTACGAGCAGTACTTC CAWSVLEGGGWYEQYF
- TRBD1 TRBJ2-4 TRBV7-9 TGTGCCAGCAGCCAAGGGGGCATGGCCAAAAACATTCAGTACTTC CASSQGGMAKNIQYF
- - TRBJ2-2 TRBV7-9 TGTGCCAGCAGCGCTAAATCAGGGGAGCTCTCGACCGGGGAGCTGTTTTTT CASSAKSGELSTGELFF
- - TRBJ1-2 TRBV30 TGTGCCTGGGAACAGGGCCTTAACTATGGCTACACCTTC CAWEQGLNYGYTF
- - TRBJ2-7 TRBV18 TGTGCCAGCTCACCTCAGAGGGACCAGACCTACGAGCAGTACTTC CASSPQRDQTYEQYF
- - TRBJ2-5 TRBV30 TGTGCCTGGGGGGGCCTGGGGGTAAGCCAAGAGACCCAGTACTTC CAWGGLGVSQETQYF
- - TRBJ2-1 TRBV7-2 TGTGCCAGCAGCATTCCGGGACTGGGGGAGCAGTTCTTC CASSIPGLGEQFF
- TRBD1 TRBJ1-2 TRBV5-6 TGTGCCAGCAGCGCTGACAGGGGGCTAGGCTATGGCTACACCTTC CASSADRGLGYGYTF
once - TRBJ1-2 TRBV24-1 TGTGCCACCAGTGATTTTGGGACGCCACCGGGCTATGGCTACACCTTC CATSDFGTPPGYGYTF
- - TRBJ2-1 TRBV3-1/TRBV3-2 TGTGCCAGCAGCCACTACAATGAGCAGTTCTTC CASSHYNEQFF
- - TRBJ1-1 TRBV7-8 TGTGCCAGCAGCTTAGGTCGTGGCCTAAGGGGGAACACTGAAGCTTTCTTT CASSLGRGLRGNTEAFF
- TRBD2 TRBJ2-1 TRBV5-1 TGCGCCAGCAGTACCCTAGGGCGGGGGGGCCATGAGCAGTTCTTC CASSTLGRGGHEQFF
- - TRBJ1-5 TRBV12-5 TGTGCTAGTGGTCCCGGGGGCAATCAGCCCCAGCATTTT CASGPGGNQPQHF